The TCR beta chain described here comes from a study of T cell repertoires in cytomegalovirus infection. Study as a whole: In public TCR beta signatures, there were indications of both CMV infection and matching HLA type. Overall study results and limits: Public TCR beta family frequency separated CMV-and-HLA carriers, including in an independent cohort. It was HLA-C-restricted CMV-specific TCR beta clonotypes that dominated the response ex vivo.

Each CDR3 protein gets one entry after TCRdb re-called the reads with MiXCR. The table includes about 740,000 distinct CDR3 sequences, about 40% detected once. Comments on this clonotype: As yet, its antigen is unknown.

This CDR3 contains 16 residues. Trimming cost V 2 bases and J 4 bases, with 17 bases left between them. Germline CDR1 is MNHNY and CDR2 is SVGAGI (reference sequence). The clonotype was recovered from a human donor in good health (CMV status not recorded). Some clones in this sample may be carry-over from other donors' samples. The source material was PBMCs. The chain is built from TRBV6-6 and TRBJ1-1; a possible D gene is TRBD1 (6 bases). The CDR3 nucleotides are TGTGCCAGCAGTTACATCTCACAGGGTACGGCCACTGAAGCTTTCTTT. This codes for CASSYISQGTATEAFF.